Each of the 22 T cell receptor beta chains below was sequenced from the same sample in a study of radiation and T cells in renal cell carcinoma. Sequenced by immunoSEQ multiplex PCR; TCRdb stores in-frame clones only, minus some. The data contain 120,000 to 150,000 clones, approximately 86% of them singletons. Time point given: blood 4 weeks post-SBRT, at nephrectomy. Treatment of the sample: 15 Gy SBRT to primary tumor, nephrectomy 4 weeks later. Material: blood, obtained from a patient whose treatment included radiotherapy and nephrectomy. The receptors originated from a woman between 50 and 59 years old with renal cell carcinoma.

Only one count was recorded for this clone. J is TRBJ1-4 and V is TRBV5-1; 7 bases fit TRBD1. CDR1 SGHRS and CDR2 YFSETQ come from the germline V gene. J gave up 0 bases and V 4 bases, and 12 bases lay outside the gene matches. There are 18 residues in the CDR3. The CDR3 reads CASSRSGTVVATNEKLFF. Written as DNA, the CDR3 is TGCGCCAGCAGCCGATCCGGGACAGTGGTTGCAACTAATGAAAAACTGTTTTTT. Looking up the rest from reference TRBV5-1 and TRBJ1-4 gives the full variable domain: KAGVTQTPRYLIKTRGQQVTLSCSPISGHRSVSWYQQTPGQGLQFLFEYFSETQRNKGNFPGRFSGRQFSNSRSEMNVSTLELGDSALYLCASSRSGTVVATNEKLFFGSGTQLSVL.

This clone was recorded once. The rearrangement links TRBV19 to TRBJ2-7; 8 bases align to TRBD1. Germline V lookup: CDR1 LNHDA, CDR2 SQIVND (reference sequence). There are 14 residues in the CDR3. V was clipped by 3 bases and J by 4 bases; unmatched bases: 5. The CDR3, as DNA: TGTGCCAGTAGTATCCCTGGACAGGGATACGAGCAGTACTTC. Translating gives CASSIPGQGYEQYF.

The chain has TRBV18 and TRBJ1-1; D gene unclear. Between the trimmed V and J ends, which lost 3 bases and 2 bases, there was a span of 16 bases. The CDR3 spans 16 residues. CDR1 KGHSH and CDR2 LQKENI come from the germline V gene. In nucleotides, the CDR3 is TGTGCCAGCTCACCCAACCCGATAGGAGACAACACTGAAGCTTTCTTT. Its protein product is CASSPNPIGDNTEAFF.

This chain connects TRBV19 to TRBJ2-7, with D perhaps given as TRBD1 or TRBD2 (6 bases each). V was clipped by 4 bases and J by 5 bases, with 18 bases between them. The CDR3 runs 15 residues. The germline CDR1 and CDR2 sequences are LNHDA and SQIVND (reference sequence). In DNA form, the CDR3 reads TGTGCCAGTAGTACAAACCCCCCGGAGGGGGACGAGCAGTACTTC. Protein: CASSTNPPEGDEQYF. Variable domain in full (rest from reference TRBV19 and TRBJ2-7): DGGITQSPKYLFRKEGQNVTLSCEQNLNHDAMYWYRQDPGQGLRLIYYSQIVNDFQKGDIAEGYSVSREKKESFPLTVTSAQKNPTAFYLCASSTNPPEGDEQYFGPGTRLTVT.

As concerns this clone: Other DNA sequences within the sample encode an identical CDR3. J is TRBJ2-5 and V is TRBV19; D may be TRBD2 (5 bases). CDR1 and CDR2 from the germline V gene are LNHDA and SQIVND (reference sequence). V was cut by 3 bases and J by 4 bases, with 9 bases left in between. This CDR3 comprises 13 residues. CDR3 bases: TGTGCCAGTAGTATCGGCGGGCGAGAGACCCAGTACTTC. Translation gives CASSIGGRETQYF.

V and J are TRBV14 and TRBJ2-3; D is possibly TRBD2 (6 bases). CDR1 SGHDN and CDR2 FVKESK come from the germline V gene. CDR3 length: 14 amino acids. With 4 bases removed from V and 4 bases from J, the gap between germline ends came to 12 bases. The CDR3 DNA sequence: TGTGCCAGCAGCCCTCAGACTAGGTCAGATACGCAGTATTTT. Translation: CASSPQTRSDTQYF.

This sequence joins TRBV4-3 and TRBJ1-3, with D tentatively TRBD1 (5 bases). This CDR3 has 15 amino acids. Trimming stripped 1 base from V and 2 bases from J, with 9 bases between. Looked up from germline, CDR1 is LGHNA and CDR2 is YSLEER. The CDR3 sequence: CASSQATGAGNTIYF. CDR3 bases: TGCGCCAGCAGCCAAGCGACGGGGGCTGGAAACACCATATATTTT.

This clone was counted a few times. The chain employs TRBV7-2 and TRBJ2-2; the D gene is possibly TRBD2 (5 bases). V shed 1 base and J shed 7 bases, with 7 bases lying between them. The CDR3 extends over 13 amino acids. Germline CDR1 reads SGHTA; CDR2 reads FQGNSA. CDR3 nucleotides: TGTGCCAGCAGCTTAGACAGCGGCGGGGAGCTGTTTTTT. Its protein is CASSLDSGGELFF.

CDR3 protein: CASSSRLATSETQYF. The CDR3 coding sequence is TGTGCCAGCAGCTCGAGACTAGCGACTTCAGAGACCCAGTACTTC. This chain joins TRBV7-9 and TRBJ2-5; 8 positions match TRBD2. Germline V CDR1 and CDR2: SEHNR, FQNEAQ (reference sequence). The CDR3 has 15 residues. The J segment lost 4 bases and the V segment lost 4 bases, leaving 8 bases of the junction unmatched.

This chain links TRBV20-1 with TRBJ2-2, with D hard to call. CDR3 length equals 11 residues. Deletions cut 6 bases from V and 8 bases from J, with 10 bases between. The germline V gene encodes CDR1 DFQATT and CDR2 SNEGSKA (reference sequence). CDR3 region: CSAPSRGELFF. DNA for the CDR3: TGCAGTGCGCCGTCGAGGGGGGAGCTGTTTTTT.

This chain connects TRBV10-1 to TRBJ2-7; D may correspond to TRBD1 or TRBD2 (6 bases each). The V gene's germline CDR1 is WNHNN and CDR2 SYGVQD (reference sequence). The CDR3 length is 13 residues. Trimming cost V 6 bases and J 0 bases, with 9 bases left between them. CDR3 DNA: TGCGCCAGCAGGAGGGGGGACTCCTACGAGCAGTACTTC. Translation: CASRRGDSYEQYF.

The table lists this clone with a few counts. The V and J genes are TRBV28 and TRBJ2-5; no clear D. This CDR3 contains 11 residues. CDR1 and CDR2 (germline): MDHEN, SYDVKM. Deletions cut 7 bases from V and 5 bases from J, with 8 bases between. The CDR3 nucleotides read TGTGCCAGCACCGCATGGGAGACCCAGTACTTC. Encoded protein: CASTAWETQYF.

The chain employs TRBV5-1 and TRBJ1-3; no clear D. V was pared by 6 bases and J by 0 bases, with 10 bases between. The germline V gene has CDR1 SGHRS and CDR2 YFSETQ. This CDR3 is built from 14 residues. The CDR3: CASTPGPSGNTIYF. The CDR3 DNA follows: TGCGCCAGCACTCCCGGGCCCTCTGGAAACACCATATATTTT.

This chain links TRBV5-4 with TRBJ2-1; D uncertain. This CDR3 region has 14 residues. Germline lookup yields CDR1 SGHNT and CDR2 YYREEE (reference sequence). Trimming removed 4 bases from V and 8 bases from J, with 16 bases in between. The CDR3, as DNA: TGTGCCAGCAGCCAAGGATTAAACCCCGATGAGCAGTTCTTC. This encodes CASSQGLNPDEQFF. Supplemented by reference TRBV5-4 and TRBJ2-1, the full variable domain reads ETGVTQSPTHLIKTRGQQVTLRCSSQSGHNTVSWYQQALGQGPQFIFQYYREEENGRGNFPPRFSGLQFPNYSSELNVNALELDDSALYLCASSQGLNPDEQFFGPGTRLTVL.

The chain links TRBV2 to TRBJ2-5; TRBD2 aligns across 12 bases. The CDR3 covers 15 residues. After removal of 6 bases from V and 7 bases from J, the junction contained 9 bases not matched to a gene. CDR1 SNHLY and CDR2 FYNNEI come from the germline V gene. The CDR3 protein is CASRGTSGRRGTQYF. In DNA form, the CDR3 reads TGTGCCAGCAGAGGGACTAGCGGGCGTCGGGGGACCCAGTACTTC.

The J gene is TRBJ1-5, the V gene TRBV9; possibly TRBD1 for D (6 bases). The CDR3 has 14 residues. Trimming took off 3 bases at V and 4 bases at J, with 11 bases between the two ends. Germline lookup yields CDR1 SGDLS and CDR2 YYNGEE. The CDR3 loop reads CASSAGGLNQPQHF. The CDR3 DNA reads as TGTGCCAGCAGCGCCGGGGGGCTTAATCAGCCCCAGCATTTT.

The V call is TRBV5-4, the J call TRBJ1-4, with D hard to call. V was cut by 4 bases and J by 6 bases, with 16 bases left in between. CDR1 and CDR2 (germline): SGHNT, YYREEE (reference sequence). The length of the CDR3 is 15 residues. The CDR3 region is CASSAGGVLDEKLFF. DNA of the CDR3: TGTGCCAGCAGCGCCGGCGGGGTGTTGGATGAAAAACTGTTTTTT. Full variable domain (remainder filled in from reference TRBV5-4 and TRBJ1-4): ETGVTQSPTHLIKTRGQQVTLRCSSQSGHNTVSWYQQALGQGPQFIFQYYREEENGRGNFPPRFSGLQFPNYSSELNVNALELDDSALYLCASSAGGVLDEKLFFGSGTQLSVL.

CDR3 in DNA: TGTGCCTGGAGTGTAGGCAGGGGCGGAGATTCACCCCTCCACTTT. This encodes CAWSVGRGGDSPLHF. The genes are TRBV30 and TRBJ1-6, with D possibly being TRBD1 (6 bases). V was cut by 0 bases and J by 8 bases, with 14 bases left in between. Germline V lookup: CDR1 GTSNPN, CDR2 SVGIG (reference sequence). The CDR3 loop spans 15 amino acids.

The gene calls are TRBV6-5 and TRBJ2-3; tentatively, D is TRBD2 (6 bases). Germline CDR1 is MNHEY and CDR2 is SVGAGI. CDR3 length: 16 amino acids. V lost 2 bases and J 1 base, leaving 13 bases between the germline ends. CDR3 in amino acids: CASSYRDSGGTDTQYF. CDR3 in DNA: TGTGCCAGCAGTTACCGGGACTCCGGGGGCACAGATACGCAGTATTTT.

CDR3 nucleotide sequence: TGTGCCAGCAGCCCGCAAGAGACCCAGTACTTC. This sequence encodes CASSPQETQYF. The chain joins TRBV7-3 to TRBJ2-5; D not certain. Germline V gives CDR1 SGHTA, CDR2 FQGTGA. CDR3 length equals 11 residues. Trimming took 5 bases from V and 2 from J, leaving 3 bases between them.

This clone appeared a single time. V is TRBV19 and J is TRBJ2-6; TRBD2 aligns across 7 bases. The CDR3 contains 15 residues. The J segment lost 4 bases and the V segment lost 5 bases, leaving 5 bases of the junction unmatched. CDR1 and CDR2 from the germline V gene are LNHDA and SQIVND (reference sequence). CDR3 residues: CASSPSGVGANVLTF. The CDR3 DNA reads TGTGCCAGTAGTCCCAGCGGGGTCGGGGCCAACGTCCTGACTTTC.

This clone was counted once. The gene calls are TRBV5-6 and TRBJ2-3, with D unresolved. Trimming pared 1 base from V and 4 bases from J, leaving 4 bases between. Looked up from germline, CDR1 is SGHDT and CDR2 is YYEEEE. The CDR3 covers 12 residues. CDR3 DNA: TGTGCCAGCAGCTTGTCAGCAGATACGCAGTATTTT. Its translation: CASSLSADTQYF.